This entry concerns a single T cell receptor beta chain. Its target is unknown. The sample originates from a study of long-term antiretroviral therapy in people with HIV. Study-wide results and limits: Post-ART samples showed increased diversity that remained below transplant donor control levels. Among HIV repertoires, CDR3 length ranges were narrower than those of controls. Researchers lacked any data on ART adherence, viral resistance or therapy changes.

An immunoSEQ assay, version v3.0, was performed at survey level. The study targeted about 40,000-55,000 T-cell genomes per sample in sequencing. TCRdb keeps only in-frame clones here, not all; method: immunoSEQ multiplex PCR. The data contain tens of thousands of clones, over 80% of them seen just once; the ten biggest clones take up around 5.9%. V was cut by 0 bases and J by 6 bases, with 12 bases left in between. Germline CDR1 SGHNT, CDR2 YENEEA. The CDR3 totals 15 residues. This TCR was recovered from a man younger than 35 with HIV. The sample here was unsorted PBMCs, taken 1 year after starting antiretroviral therapy. The V and J genes are TRBV11-3 and TRBJ2-1, with no clear D. The CDR3 nucleotides are TGTGCCAGCAGCTTAGATTCGAGCCGGTCCAATGAGCAGTTCTTC. This encodes CASSLDSSRSNEQFF.